The T cell receptor beta chain described here comes from a study of OX40 agonist ivuxolimab in advanced cancers. Study context: Enrolled patients in dose escalation had cancers that were hepatocellular carcinoma, melanoma, renal cell or head and neck cancer.

The method was immunoSEQ multiplex PCR; TCRdb's version includes in-frame clones alone and lacks a portion of them. The sample lists about 18,000 clones; 75% to 85% were seen once. Overall study findings and caveats: Clones of CD4+ and CD8+ blood T cells grew by week 6 at doses of 0.1 to 3.0 mg/kg. The mean number of expanded clones was higher in CD8+ T cells than in CD4+.

Trimming at V came to 0 bases and at J to 1 base, leaving 3 bases not matched to a gene. The CDR3 is 16 residues long. Germline-derived CDR1 and CDR2 are ENHRY and SYGVKD. Worth noting for this clone: Its target is not known.

The clonotype was recovered from an adult with an advanced solid tumor such as melanoma, head and neck, liver or kidney cancer. The sequenced sample was CD4+ or CD8+ T cells sorted from blood, obtained in a trial of the OX40 agonist ivuxolimab. The chain uses TRBV10-3 and TRBJ2-3; 8 bases align to TRBD1. CDR3 coding DNA: TGTGCCATCAGTGAGTCCTCGGACAGGGGCACAGATACGCAGTATTTT. Its translation is CAISESSDRGTDTQYF.